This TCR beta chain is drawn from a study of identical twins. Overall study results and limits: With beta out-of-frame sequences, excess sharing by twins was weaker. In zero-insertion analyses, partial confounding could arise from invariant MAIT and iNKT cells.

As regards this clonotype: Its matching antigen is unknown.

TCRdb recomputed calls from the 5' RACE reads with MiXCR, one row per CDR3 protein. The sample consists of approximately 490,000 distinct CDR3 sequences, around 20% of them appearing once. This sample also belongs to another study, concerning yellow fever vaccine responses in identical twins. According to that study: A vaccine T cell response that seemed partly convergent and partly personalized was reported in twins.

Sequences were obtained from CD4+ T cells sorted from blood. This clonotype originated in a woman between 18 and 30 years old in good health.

The CDR3 protein is CASSQEGQGSNEQFF. The CDR3 DNA is TGTGCCAGCAGCCAAGAGGGGCAGGGGAGCAATGAGCAGTTCTTC. V is TRBV4-2 and J is TRBJ2-1, with D possibly TRBD1 on 6 matching bases. The length of the CDR3 is 15 residues. Per the germline V gene, CDR1 is LGHNA and CDR2 is YNFKEQ. V was cut by 0 bases and J by 6 bases, with 12 bases left in between.